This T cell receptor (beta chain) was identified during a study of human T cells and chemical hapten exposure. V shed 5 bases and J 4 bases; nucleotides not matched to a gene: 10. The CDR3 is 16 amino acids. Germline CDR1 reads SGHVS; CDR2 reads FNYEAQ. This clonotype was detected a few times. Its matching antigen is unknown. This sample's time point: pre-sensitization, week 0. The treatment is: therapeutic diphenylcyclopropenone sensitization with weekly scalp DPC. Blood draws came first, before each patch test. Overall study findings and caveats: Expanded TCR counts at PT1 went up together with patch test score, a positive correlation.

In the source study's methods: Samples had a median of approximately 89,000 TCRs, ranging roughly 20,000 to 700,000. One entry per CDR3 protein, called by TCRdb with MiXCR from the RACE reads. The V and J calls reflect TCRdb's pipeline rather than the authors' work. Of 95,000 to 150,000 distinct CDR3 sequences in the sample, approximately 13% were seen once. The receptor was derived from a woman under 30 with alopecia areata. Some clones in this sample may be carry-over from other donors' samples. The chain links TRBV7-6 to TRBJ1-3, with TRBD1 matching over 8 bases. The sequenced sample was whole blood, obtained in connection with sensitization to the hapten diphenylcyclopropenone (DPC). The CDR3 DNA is TGTGCCAGCAGCGTCAACAGGGGGGGTACGGGAAACACCATATATTTT. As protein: CASSVNRGGTGNTIYF. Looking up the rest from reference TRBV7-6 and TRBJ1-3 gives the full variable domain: GAGVSQSPRYKVTKRGQDVALRCDPISGHVSLYWYRQALGQGPEFLTYFNYEAQQDKSGLPNDRFSAERPEGSISTLTIQRTEQRDSAMYRCASSVNRGGTGNTIYFGEGSWLTVV.